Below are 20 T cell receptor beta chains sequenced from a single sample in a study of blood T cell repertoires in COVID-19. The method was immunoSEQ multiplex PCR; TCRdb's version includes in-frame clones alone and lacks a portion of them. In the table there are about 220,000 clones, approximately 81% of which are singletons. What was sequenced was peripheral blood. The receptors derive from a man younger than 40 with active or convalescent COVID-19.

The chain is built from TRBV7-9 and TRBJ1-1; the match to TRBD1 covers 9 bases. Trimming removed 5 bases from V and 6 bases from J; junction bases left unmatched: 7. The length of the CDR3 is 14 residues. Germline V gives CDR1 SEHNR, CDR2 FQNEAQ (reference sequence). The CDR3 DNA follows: TGTGCCAGCAGCGACGTGGACAGGGGCCCTGAAGCTTTCTTT. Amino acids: CASSDVDRGPEAFF.

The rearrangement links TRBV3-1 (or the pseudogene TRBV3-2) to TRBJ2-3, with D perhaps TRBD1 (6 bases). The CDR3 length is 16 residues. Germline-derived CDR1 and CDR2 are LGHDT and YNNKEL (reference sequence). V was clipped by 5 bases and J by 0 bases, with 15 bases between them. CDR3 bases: TGTGCCAGCAGCGCGAGGGGGAGAACTAGCACAGATACGCAGTATTTT. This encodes CASSARGRTSTDTQYF.

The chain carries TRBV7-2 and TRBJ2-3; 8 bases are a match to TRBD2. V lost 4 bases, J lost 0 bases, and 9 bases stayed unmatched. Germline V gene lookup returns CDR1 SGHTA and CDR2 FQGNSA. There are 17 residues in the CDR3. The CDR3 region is CASSSLIAGKSTDTQYF. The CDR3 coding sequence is TGTGCCAGCAGCTCGCTAATAGCGGGGAAAAGCACAGATACGCAGTATTTT.

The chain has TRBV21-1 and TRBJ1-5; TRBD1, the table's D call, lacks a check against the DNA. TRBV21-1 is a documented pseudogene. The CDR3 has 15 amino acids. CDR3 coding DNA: TGTGCCAGCAGCAACCGGGACAACAGCAATCAGCCCCAGCATTTT. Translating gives CASSNRDNSNQPQHF.

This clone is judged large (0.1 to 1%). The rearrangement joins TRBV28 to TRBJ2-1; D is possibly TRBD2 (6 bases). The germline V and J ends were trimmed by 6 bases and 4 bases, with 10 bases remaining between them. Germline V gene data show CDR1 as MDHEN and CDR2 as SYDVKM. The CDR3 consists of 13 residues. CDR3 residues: CASSPRGYNEQFF. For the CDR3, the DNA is TGTGCCAGCAGCCCCCGGGGGTACAATGAGCAGTTCTTC.

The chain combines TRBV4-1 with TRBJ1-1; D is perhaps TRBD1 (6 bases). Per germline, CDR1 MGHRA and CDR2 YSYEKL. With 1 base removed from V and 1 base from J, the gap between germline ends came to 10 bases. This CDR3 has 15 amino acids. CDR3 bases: TGCGCCAGCAGCCAAGGGACAGACTCGAACACTGAAGCTTTCTTT. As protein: CASSQGTDSNTEAFF.

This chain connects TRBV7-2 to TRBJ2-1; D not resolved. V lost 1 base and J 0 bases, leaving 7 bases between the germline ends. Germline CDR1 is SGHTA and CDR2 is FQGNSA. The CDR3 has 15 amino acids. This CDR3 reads CASSLDRNSYNEQFF. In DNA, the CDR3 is TGTGCCAGCAGCTTAGACAGAAACTCCTACAATGAGCAGTTCTTC. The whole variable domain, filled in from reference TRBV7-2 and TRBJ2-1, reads GAGVSQSPSNKVTEKGKDVELRCDPISGHTALYWYRQSLGQGLEFLIYFQGNSAPDKSGLPSDRFSAERTGGSVSTLTIQRTQQEDSAVYLCASSLDRNSYNEQFFGPGTRLTVL.

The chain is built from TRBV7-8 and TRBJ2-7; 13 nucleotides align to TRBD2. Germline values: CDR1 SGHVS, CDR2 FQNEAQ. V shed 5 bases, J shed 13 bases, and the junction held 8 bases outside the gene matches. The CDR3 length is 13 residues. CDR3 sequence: CASSDPGTSGDYF. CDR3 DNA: TGTGCCAGCAGCGACCCAGGGACTAGCGGGGATTACTTC. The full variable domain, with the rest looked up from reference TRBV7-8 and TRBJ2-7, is GAGVSQSPRYKVAKRGQDVALRCDPISGHVSLFWYQQALGQGPEFLTYFQNEAQLDKSGLPSDRFFAERPEGSVSTLKIQRTQQEDSAVYLCASSDPGTSGDYFGPGTRLTVT.

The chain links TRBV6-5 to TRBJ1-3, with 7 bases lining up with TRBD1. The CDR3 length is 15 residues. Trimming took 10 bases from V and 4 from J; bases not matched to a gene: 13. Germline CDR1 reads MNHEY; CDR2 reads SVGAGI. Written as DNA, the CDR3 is TGTGCCACTTACAGGGGCACCATAACCGGAAACACCATATATTTT. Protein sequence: CATYRGTITGNTIYF.

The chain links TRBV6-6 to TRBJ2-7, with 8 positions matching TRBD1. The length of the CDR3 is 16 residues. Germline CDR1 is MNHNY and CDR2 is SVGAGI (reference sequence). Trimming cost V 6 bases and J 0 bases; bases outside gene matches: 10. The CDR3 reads CASSDPGGWNSYEQYF. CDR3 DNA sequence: TGTGCCAGCAGCGATCCAGGGGGCTGGAACTCCTACGAGCAGTACTTC.

This chain's CDR3 is CASTGRGVSYNEQFF. As DNA, the CDR3 is TGTGCCAGCACGGGGCGGGGGGTCTCCTACAATGAGCAGTTCTTC. The chain has TRBV6-6 and TRBJ2-1; 8 bases line up with TRBD2. V lost 7 bases, J lost 0 bases, and 5 bases stayed unmatched. This CDR3 is 15 amino acids long. CDR1 MNHNY and CDR2 SVGAGI come from the germline V gene (reference sequence).

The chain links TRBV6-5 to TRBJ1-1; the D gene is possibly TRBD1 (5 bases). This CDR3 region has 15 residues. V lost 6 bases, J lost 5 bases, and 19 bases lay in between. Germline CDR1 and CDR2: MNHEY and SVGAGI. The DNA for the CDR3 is TGTGCCAGCAGGCTGGGGGGGGAGGTTCGTACTGAAGCTTTCTTT. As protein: CASRLGGEVRTEAFF.

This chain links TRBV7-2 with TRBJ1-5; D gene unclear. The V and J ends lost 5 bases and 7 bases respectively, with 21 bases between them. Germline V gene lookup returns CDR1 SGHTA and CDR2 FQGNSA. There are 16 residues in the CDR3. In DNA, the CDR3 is TGTGCCAGCAGCCCGCGTTTAAGAGGGCGGGAACAGCCCCAGCATTTT. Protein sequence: CASSPRLRGREQPQHF.

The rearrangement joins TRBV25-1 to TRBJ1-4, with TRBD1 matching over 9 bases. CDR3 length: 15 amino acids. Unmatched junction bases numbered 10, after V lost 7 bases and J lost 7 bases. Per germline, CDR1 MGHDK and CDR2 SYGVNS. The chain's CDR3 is CASTQGQGRTEKLFF. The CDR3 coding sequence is TGTGCCAGCACCCAAGGACAGGGGCGTACTGAAAAACTGTTTTTT.

The CDR3 sequence: CASSLPRRGGNTIYF. The CDR3 bases are TGTGCCAGCAGCTTACCCCGTAGAGGCGGAAACACCATATATTTT. J is TRBJ1-3 and V is TRBV7-9; unclear D gene. This CDR3 region has 15 residues. Per germline, CDR1 SEHNR and CDR2 FQNEAQ (reference sequence). Trimming shortened V by 2 bases and J by 4 bases, and 12 bases separated the two germline ends.

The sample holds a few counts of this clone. The CDR3 sequence is CASSPYSGTGIRSEKLFF. CDR3 nucleotide sequence: TGTGCCAGCAGCCCCTACTCCGGGACAGGGATTCGAAGTGAAAAACTGTTTTTT. This rearrangement joins TRBV4-2 to TRBJ1-4, with TRBD1 identical over 9 bases. Germline loops: CDR1 LGHNA, CDR2 YNFKEQ. Losses at the gene ends were 4 bases for V and 7 bases for J; bases not matched to a gene: 16. This CDR3 region has 18 residues.

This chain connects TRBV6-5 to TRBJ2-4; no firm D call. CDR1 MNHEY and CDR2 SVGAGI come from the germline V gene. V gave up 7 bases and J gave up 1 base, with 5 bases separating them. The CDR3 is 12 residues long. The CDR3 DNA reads TGTGCCAGCACCGGGGCCAAAAACATTCAGTACTTC. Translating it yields CASTGAKNIQYF.

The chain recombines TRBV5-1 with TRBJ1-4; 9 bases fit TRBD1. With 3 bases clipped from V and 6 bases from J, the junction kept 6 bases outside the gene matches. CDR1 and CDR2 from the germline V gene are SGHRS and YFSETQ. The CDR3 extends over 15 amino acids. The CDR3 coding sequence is TGCGCCAGCAGCTCCAACGGGGACAGGGATGAAAAACTGTTTTTT. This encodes CASSSNGDRDEKLFF.

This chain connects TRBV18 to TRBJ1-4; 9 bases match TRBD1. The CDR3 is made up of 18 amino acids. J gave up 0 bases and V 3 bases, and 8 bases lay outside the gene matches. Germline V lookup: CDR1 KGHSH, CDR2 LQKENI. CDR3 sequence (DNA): TGTGCCAGCTCACCGGAGGGGACAGGGATCTCAACTAATGAAAAACTGTTTTTT. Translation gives CASSPEGTGISTNEKLFF.

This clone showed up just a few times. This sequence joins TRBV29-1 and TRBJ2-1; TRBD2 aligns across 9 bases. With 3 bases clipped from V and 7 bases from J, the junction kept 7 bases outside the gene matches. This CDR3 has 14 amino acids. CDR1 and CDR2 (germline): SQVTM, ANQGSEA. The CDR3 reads CSVDAGGPPNEQFF. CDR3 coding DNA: TGCAGCGTTGACGCGGGAGGGCCTCCAAATGAGCAGTTCTTC.